The 18 T cell receptor beta chains below all came from one sample that was sequenced in a study of cytomegalovirus exposure and HLA in healthy donors. PCR used 60 Vbeta primers and 13 Jbeta primers. The table came from immunoSEQ multiplex PCR; TCRdb's copy has only in-frame clones and leaves some out. The table shows approximately 150,000 clones, with 76% occurring only once. The sequenced material came from PBMCs. These receptors were taken from a male donor in good health and CMV-seronegative.

The V and J genes are TRBV28 and TRBJ1-2; D remains ambiguous. The germline V gene has CDR1 MDHEN and CDR2 SYDVKM. V was trimmed by 2 bases and J by 1 base, leaving 11 bases between them. There are 15 residues in the CDR3. The CDR3 nucleotides are TGTGCCAGCAGTTTAGCAGGAACCAGTAACTATGGCTACACCTTC. Residues: CASSLAGTSNYGYTF.

The rearrangement joins TRBV5-8 to TRBJ1-4, with 8 bases lining up with TRBD1. Germline V gives CDR1 SGHTS, CDR2 YDEGEE. Unmatched junction bases numbered 8, after V lost 3 bases and J lost 7 bases. CDR3 length: 15 residues. The CDR3 is CASSSGQGSGEKLFF. The CDR3 DNA sequence: TGTGCCAGCAGCTCCGGACAGGGTAGTGGTGAAAAACTGTTTTTT.

This clone was recorded a few times. CDR3 bases: TGTGCCAGCAGTCCATTCGGTCTCACCACAGATACGCAGTATTTT. It specifies CASSPFGLTTDTQYF. The chain combines TRBV11-2 with TRBJ2-3; D is undetermined. V was shortened by 6 bases and J by 2 bases, with 15 bases between the two germline ends. This CDR3 contains 15 residues. Per germline, CDR1 SGHAT and CDR2 FQNNGV. Combining the CDR3 with reference TRBV11-2 and TRBJ2-3 gives the whole variable domain EAGVAQSPRYKIIEKRQSVAFWCNPISGHATLYWYQQILGQGPKLLIQFQNNGVVDDSQLPKDRFSAERLKGVDSTLKIQPAKLEDSAVYLCASSPFGLTTDTQYFGPGTRLTVL.

This rearrangement joins TRBV5-1 to TRBJ2-5, with a possible D match to TRBD1 (5 bases). The V end was cut by 4 bases, the J end by 5 bases, with 12 bases between. Germline V gene sequence: CDR1 SGHRS, CDR2 YFSETQ. This CDR3 is 13 amino acids long. The CDR3 reads CASSPQGRETQYF. CDR3 nucleotides: TGCGCCAGCAGCCCTCAGGGTAGGGAGACCCAGTACTTC.

The chain is built from TRBV13 and TRBJ2-5; the D gene is possibly TRBD1 (5 bases). This CDR3 has 16 amino acids. Germline V lookup: CDR1 PRHDT, CDR2 FYEKMQ (reference sequence). Deletions cut 5 bases from V and 5 bases from J, with 21 bases between. The CDR3 DNA reads as TGTGCCAGCAGCCTCCGAACCTCAGGGTTAAGGGAGACCCAGTACTTC. Protein: CASSLRTSGLRETQYF.

The V and J genes are TRBV2 and TRBJ2-7; 9 bases line up with TRBD2. V dropped 3 bases and J dropped 4; count of bases not matched to a gene: 7. In germline, CDR1 is SNHLY, CDR2 FYNNEI. The CDR3 loop spans 15 amino acids. CDR3: CASSERRGGLYEQYF. DNA for the CDR3: TGTGCCAGCAGTGAGAGGCGGGGGGGCCTGTACGAGCAGTACTTC.

The rearrangement links TRBV5-4 to TRBJ2-5; D unclear. The CDR3 is 14 amino acids. Trimming stripped 0 bases from V and 3 bases from J, with 9 bases between. Germline V gene data show CDR1 as SGHNT and CDR2 as YYREEE (reference sequence). CDR3 in DNA: TGTGCCAGCAGCTTGGAGTCTAGAGAAGAGACCCAGTACTTC. This sequence encodes CASSLESREETQYF.

The J gene is TRBJ1-2, the V gene TRBV5-4; 9 bases fit TRBD1. The CDR3 is 13 amino acids. V was pared by 4 bases and J by 8 bases, with 6 bases of the junction left unmatched. CDR1 is SGHNT and CDR2 is YYREEE in the germline V gene (reference sequence). The CDR3 spells CASSGGQGGGYTF. The DNA of the CDR3 is TGTGCCAGCAGCGGGGGACAGGGAGGCGGCTACACCTTC.

The rearrangement links TRBV30 to TRBJ2-1, with D possibly TRBD1 on 6 matching bases. V lost 5 bases, J lost 9 bases, and 23 bases lay in between. The CDR3 spans 15 residues. Germline V gene sequence: CDR1 GTSNPN, CDR2 SVGIG (reference sequence). The CDR3 DNA is TGTGCCTGGTCTGGACAGTTGGGACCCTTCGGTGAGCAGTTCTTC. As protein: CAWSGQLGPFGEQFF.

The chain joins TRBV2 to TRBJ2-7; unclear D gene. Trimming removed 5 bases from V and 4 bases from J, with 9 bases in between. Germline V gene data show CDR1 as SNHLY and CDR2 as FYNNEI. The CDR3 consists of 12 residues. In DNA form, the CDR3 reads TGTGCCAGCAGTCCTCCTGTTTACGAGCAGTACTTC. Protein product: CASSPPVYEQYF.

The V call is TRBV28, the J call TRBJ1-5, with a weak D call TRBD1 (5 bases). The germline gives CDR1 MDHEN, CDR2 SYDVKM. The length of the CDR3 is 15 residues. V gave up 5 bases and J gave up 6 bases, with 17 bases separating them. The DNA for the CDR3 is TGTGCCAGCAGTCGGACATCATTAGTGGGTCAGCCCCAGCATTTT. Translated, it gives CASSRTSLVGQPQHF.

This clone was counted a single time. The rearrangement links TRBV28 to TRBJ1-4; 7 nucleotides align to TRBD1. V trimming: 7 bases; J trimming: 8 bases; junction bases outside the gene matches: 7. The CDR3 spans 13 residues. In germline, CDR1 is MDHEN, CDR2 SYDVKM. Here the CDR3 DNA reads TGTGCCAGCAATGCTGGGACAGCAGAAAAACTGTTTTTT. It specifies CASNAGTAEKLFF.

The chain is built from TRBV27 and TRBJ1-5; 9 bases line up with TRBD1. V was clipped by 5 bases and J by 2 bases; unmatched bases: 4. CDR3 length: 15 amino acids. CDR1 MNHEY and CDR2 SMNVEV come from the germline V gene (reference sequence). CDR3 loop: CASSPWTGGNQPQHF. The DNA of the CDR3 is TGTGCCAGCAGTCCATGGACAGGGGGCAATCAGCCCCAGCATTTT.

V is TRBV28 and J is TRBJ1-1; D not resolved. The CDR3 sequence is 14 residues long. Germline V gene data show CDR1 as MDHEN and CDR2 as SYDVKM. V was trimmed by 6 bases and J by 1 base, leaving 12 bases between them. CDR3 sequence reads: CASRKPAANTEAFF. CDR3 sequence (DNA): TGTGCCAGCAGAAAGCCGGCGGCGAACACTGAAGCTTTCTTT.

The genes are TRBV7-9 and TRBJ2-5; no reliable D call. The CDR3 has 14 amino acids. With 4 bases removed from V and 1 base from J, the gap between germline ends came to 10 bases. Germline V lookup: CDR1 SEHNR, CDR2 FQNEAQ (reference sequence). The CDR3 DNA follows: TGTGCCAGCAGCTATTTAGTATTCCAAGAGACCCAGTACTTC. Translation: CASSYLVFQETQYF.

This clone was observed a single time. Mismatch with germline at one junction end may stem from a read error. The rearrangement joins TRBV7-9 to TRBJ2-3, with 12 bases identical to TRBD2. CDR1 SEHNR and CDR2 FQNEAQ come from the germline V gene (reference sequence). There are 18 residues in the CDR3. CDR3 sequence reads: CSSSLPPRLAGVRNTQYF. The CDR3 DNA follows: TGTTCCAGCAGCTTACCCCCACGACTAGCGGGGGTCCGGAATACGCAGTATTTT.

V and J are TRBV29-1 and TRBJ1-1; D possibly corresponds to TRBD1 (6 bases). This CDR3 contains 11 residues. Trimming took 7 bases from V and 5 from J, leaving 11 bases between them. From germline, CDR1 is SQVTM and CDR2 ANQGSEA. The CDR3 reads CSATRGTEAFF. For the CDR3, the DNA is TGCAGCGCTACGAGGGGGACTGAAGCTTTCTTT.

The chain recombines TRBV29-1 with TRBJ2-7; D gene unclear. This CDR3 is 10 amino acids long. Germline CDR1 reads SQVTM; CDR2 reads ANQGSEA. Trimming shortened V by 6 bases and J by 5 bases, and 8 bases separated the two germline ends. The DNA for the CDR3 is TGCAGCGTCGACACGGACGAGCAGTACTTC. Its translation: CSVDTDEQYF.